These 19 T cell receptor beta chains originate from one sample sequenced in a study of beta chain features in type 1 diabetes. The sequenced template was cDNA made from the entire isolated RNA. Method: immunoSEQ multiplex PCR; TCRdb's copy keeps in-frame clones and lacks some. In the table there are 350,000 to 450,000 clones, about 14% of which are singletons. The material sequenced was naive CD4+ T cells from blood. The receptors stem from a woman aged 18-29 years in good health.

This clone was counted only a few times. The genes are TRBV29-1 and TRBJ1-1; no firm D call. Germline values: CDR1 SQVTM, CDR2 ANQGSEA. CDR3 length: 13 residues. Trimming cost V 3 bases and J 0 bases, with 8 bases left between them. For the CDR3, the DNA is TGCAGCGTTGATGACTTAGTGAACACTGAAGCTTTCTTT. It specifies CSVDDLVNTEAFF. The full variable domain, completed using reference TRBV29-1 and TRBJ1-1, is SAVISQKPSRDICQRGTSLTIQCQVDSQVTMMFWYRQQPGQSLTLIATANQGSEATYESGFVIDKFPISRPNLTFSTLTVSNMSPEDSSIYLCSVDDLVNTEAFFGQGTRLTVV.

This clone was counted a few times. V usage is TRBV7-6 and J usage is TRBJ2-1; perhaps TRBD2 as D (5 bases). Trimming shortened V by 4 bases and J by 10 bases, and 14 bases separated the two germline ends. Germline V gene lookup returns CDR1 SGHVS and CDR2 FNYEAQ. This CDR3 contains 13 residues. Written as DNA, the CDR3 is TGTGCCAGCAGCTCGGCCGTACTAGGGGAGCAGTTCTTC. This translates into CASSSAVLGEQFF.

This clone was observed a handful of times. The V call is TRBV7-3, the J call TRBJ2-3; no reliable D call. V was trimmed by 1 base and J by 0 bases, leaving 11 bases between them. The germline V gene encodes CDR1 SGHTA and CDR2 FQGTGA. The CDR3 extends over 16 amino acids. CDR3 coding DNA: TGTGCCAGCAGCTTAATGAGTCGACTCAGCACAGATACGCAGTATTTT. Protein: CASSLMSRLSTDTQYF.

The V gene is TRBV19, the J gene TRBJ2-7, with TRBD2 matching over 13 bases. V was pared by 6 bases and J by 2 bases, with 4 bases of the junction left unmatched. The CDR3 contains 15 residues. Germline loops: CDR1 LNHDA, CDR2 SQIVND (reference sequence). The CDR3: CASSQGLAGAYEQYF. The CDR3 DNA reads TGTGCCAGTAGCCAAGGACTAGCGGGAGCCTACGAGCAGTACTTC. Supplemented by reference TRBV19 and TRBJ2-7, the full variable domain reads DGGITQSPKYLFRKEGQNVTLSCEQNLNHDAMYWYRQDPGQGLRLIYYSQIVNDFQKGDIAEGYSVSREKKESFPLTVTSAQKNPTAFYLCASSQGLAGAYEQYFGPGTRLTVT.

For the CDR3, the DNA is TGTGCCAGCAGCTTAGATCTGGCAGGGCGCTACGAGCAGTACTTC. The encoded protein is CASSLDLAGRYEQYF. The V and J genes are TRBV7-2 and TRBJ2-7; D is perhaps TRBD1 (5 bases). V was clipped by 1 base and J by 3 bases, with 13 bases between them. This CDR3 is 15 amino acids long. The germline V gene encodes CDR1 SGHTA and CDR2 FQGNSA.

CDR3 sequence reads: CASSDRRLASYNEQFF. The CDR3 DNA follows: TGTGCCAGCAGTGATAGGAGACTAGCGTCTTACAATGAGCAGTTCTTC. The chain employs TRBV25-1 and TRBJ2-1; 8 bases match TRBD2. The germline V gene has CDR1 MGHDK and CDR2 SYGVNS. The CDR3 is 16 residues long. J gave up 4 bases and V 3 bases, and 8 bases lay outside the gene matches. Looking up the rest from reference TRBV25-1 and TRBJ2-1 gives the full variable domain: EADIYQTPRYLVIGTGKKITLECSQTMGHDKMYWYQQDPGMELHLIHYSYGVNSTEKGDLSSESTVSRIRTEHFPLTLESARPSHTSQYLCASSDRRLASYNEQFFGPGTRLTVL.

The chain carries TRBV19 and TRBJ2-5, with TRBD2 matching over 12 bases. The V gene end was trimmed by 4 bases and the J gene end by 3 bases; junction bases not matched to a gene: 3. From germline, CDR1 is LNHDA and CDR2 SQIVND (reference sequence). The CDR3 extends over 15 amino acids. The CDR3 region has the DNA TGTGCCAGTAGTACTAGCGGGAGGGCCGAAGAGACCCAGTACTTC. Protein product: CASSTSGRAEETQYF.

The sample holds a few counts of this clone. This rearrangement joins TRBV29-1 to TRBJ1-1, with D hard to call. CDR1 SQVTM and CDR2 ANQGSEA come from the germline V gene. The CDR3 totals 13 residues. Trimming left V 6 bases short and J 3 bases short, with 14 bases between. This chain's CDR3 is CSVTPLSYTEAFF. The CDR3, as DNA: TGCAGCGTCACACCATTGTCCTACACTGAAGCTTTCTTT. Filled out from reference TRBV29-1 and TRBJ1-1, the complete variable domain reads SAVISQKPSRDICQRGTSLTIQCQVDSQVTMMFWYRQQPGQSLTLIATANQGSEATYESGFVIDKFPISRPNLTFSTLTVSNMSPEDSSIYLCSVTPLSYTEAFFGQGTRLTVV.

This chain links TRBV28 with TRBJ2-1; TRBD2 matches 8 bases. The germline V gene has CDR1 MDHEN and CDR2 SYDVKM. CDR3 length equals 16 residues. Losses at the gene ends were 7 bases for V and 0 bases for J; bases not matched to a gene: 8. CDR3 in amino acids: CASIPWGTSSYNEQFF. The CDR3 nucleotides are TGTGCCAGCATCCCCTGGGGGACTAGCTCCTACAATGAGCAGTTCTTC. The variable domain in full, with the rest retrieved from reference TRBV28 and TRBJ2-1, is DVKVTQSSRYLVKRTGEKVFLECVQDMDHENMFWYRQDPGLGLRLIYFSYDVKMKEKGDIPEGYSVSREKKERFSLILESASTNQTSMYLCASIPWGTSSYNEQFFGPGTRLTVL.

J is TRBJ2-6 and V is TRBV5-4; TRBD1 is a possible D gene (6 bases). Germline values: CDR1 SGHNT, CDR2 YYREEE (reference sequence). There are 16 residues in the CDR3. V was trimmed by 5 bases and J by 0 bases, leaving 12 bases between them. CDR3 amino acids: CASSTGHSSGANVLTF. Written as DNA, the CDR3 is TGTGCCAGCAGTACGGGACACTCCTCTGGGGCCAACGTCCTGACTTTC. Full variable domain (outside the CDR3, taken from reference TRBV5-4 and TRBJ2-6): ETGVTQSPTHLIKTRGQQVTLRCSSQSGHNTVSWYQQALGQGPQFIFQYYREEENGRGNFPPRFSGLQFPNYSSELNVNALELDDSALYLCASSTGHSSGANVLTFGAGSRLTVL.

The chain employs TRBV9 and TRBJ2-1; D may be TRBD1 (6 bases). Germline lookup yields CDR1 SGDLS and CDR2 YYNGEE. Trimming pared 0 bases from V and 5 bases from J, leaving 12 bases between. The CDR3 runs to 15 residues. As DNA, the CDR3 is TGTGCCAGCAGCGTAGCATTAACAGGGAACAATGAGCAGTTCTTC. Its protein product is CASSVALTGNNEQFF.

The rearrangement uses TRBV27 and TRBJ1-2; no clear D gene. Germline V gene lookup returns CDR1 MNHEY and CDR2 SMNVEV (reference sequence). This CDR3 region has 13 residues. The V end was cut by 3 bases, the J end by 2 bases, with 7 bases between. As DNA, the CDR3 is TGTGCCAGCAGTTTTAAGAGCAACTATGGCTACACCTTC. It specifies CASSFKSNYGYTF.

This sequence joins TRBV19 and TRBJ2-5; possible D gene TRBD2, 5 bases. The V and J ends lost 5 bases and 3 bases respectively, with 10 bases between them. This CDR3 spans 13 amino acids. Germline V gene data show CDR1 as LNHDA and CDR2 as SQIVND (reference sequence). CDR3 amino acids: CASSPGLKETQYF. In nucleotides, the CDR3 is TGTGCCAGTAGTCCTGGACTTAAAGAGACCCAGTACTTC.

The table lists this clone with a few counts. The rearrangement links TRBV7-9 to TRBJ2-7; 9 nucleotides line up with TRBD2. This CDR3 is built from 15 residues. After removal of 1 base from V and 7 bases from J, the junction contained 8 bases not matched to a gene. Germline values: CDR1 SEHNR, CDR2 FQNEAQ (reference sequence). The CDR3 bases are TGTGCCAGCAGCTTAGGGCTAGCGGGGATGGGGGAGCAGTACTTC. It codes for CASSLGLAGMGEQYF.

This clone was seen a few times. The chain couples TRBV18 to TRBJ2-5; D unclear. Gene TRBJ2-7 matches the end of the DNA better, so the J call may be wrong. The CDR3 loop spans 11 amino acids. CDR1 is KGHSH, CDR2 LQKENI, per germline. CDR3 sequence reads: CASSRSYEQYF. CDR3 in DNA: TGTGCCAGCTCACGCTCCTACGAGCAGTACTTC.

In its sample, this clone was seen a few times. The V and J genes are TRBV9 and TRBJ2-5, with 7 bases lining up with TRBD2. The closer fit of TRBJ2-7 to the DNA end suggests the J call may be wrong. The CDR3 loop spans 14 amino acids. CDR1 is SGDLS, CDR2 YYNGEE, per germline. CDR3 sequence (DNA): TGTGCCAGCAGCGTAGTGGCGGGAGTGAGCGAGCAGTACTTC. This sequence encodes CASSVVAGVSEQYF.

This clone was observed a handful of times. V usage is TRBV5-4 and J usage is TRBJ2-4; D remains ambiguous. Germline V gene lookup returns CDR1 SGHNT and CDR2 YYREEE (reference sequence). The V end lost 0 bases, the J end lost 0 bases, and 4 bases lay between the germline ends. The CDR3 is made up of 14 amino acids. CDR3 sequence: CASSLAVAKNIQYF. The DNA for the CDR3 is TGTGCCAGCAGCTTGGCCGTAGCCAAAAACATTCAGTACTTC.

In its sample, this clone was seen a few times. This chain links TRBV7-8 with TRBJ2-1; D call uncertain. V lost 5 bases and J lost 8, with 13 bases in between. CDR1 is SGHVS, CDR2 FQNEAQ, per germline. The CDR3 is made up of 13 amino acids. The CDR3 region has the DNA TGTGCCAGCAGCCGCAGCCTAGTTGATGAGCAGTTCTTC. Protein product: CASSRSLVDEQFF.

The chain joins TRBV6-5 to TRBJ2-7; TRBD2 is a possible D gene (5 bases). CDR1 is MNHEY, CDR2 SVGAGI, per germline. The ends were cut back, 6 bases at V and 2 bases at J, with 14 bases in the middle. CDR3 length equals 14 residues. This chain's CDR3 is CASSPTDLTYEQYF. The CDR3 DNA reads TGTGCCAGCAGCCCTACGGACTTGACCTACGAGCAGTACTTC.